The clone carrying this T cell receptor (beta chain) was detected ten times or more. Its antigen is currently unknown. The germline gives CDR1 SEHNR, CDR2 FQNEAQ (reference sequence). The CDR3 has 11 amino acids. Deletions cut 5 bases from V and 7 bases from J, with 9 bases between. TCRdb reprocessed the reads with MiXCR, giving one entry per CDR3 protein. This table has over 150,000 distinct CDR3 sequences, 13% to 15% appearing once. The data originate from a study of T cell repertoires in cytomegalovirus infection. Looking at the study overall: Matching HLA type, along with CMV infection, was indicated by public TCR beta signatures.

Study-wide points: Adding up the frequency of public TCR beta families identified people who carried CMV plus the relevant HLA. Dominating the ex vivo response were TCR beta clonotypes that were CMV-specific and HLA-C-restricted.

The V gene is TRBV7-9, the J gene TRBJ2-7; TRBD1 is a possible D gene (6 bases). Sequencing was carried out using PBMCs. The TCR originated in a human donor in good health (CMV status not recorded). Some clones in this sample may be carry-over from other donors' samples. The CDR3, as DNA: TGTGCCAGCAGCACCCAGGGGGAGCAGTACTTC. Its translation: CASSTQGEQYF.